These 14 T cell receptor beta chains were all obtained from the same sample, sequenced in a study of shared T cell receptors in the human thymus. Measured with immunoSEQ multiplex PCR; TCRdb has only the in-frame clones, and not every one. The sample carries hundreds of thousands of clones, approximately 83% recorded once. These data were likewise used in another study, on human thymus T cells.

Material: thymocytes. The receptors derive from a girl in the first two years of life with a congenital heart defect.

This chain links TRBV14 with TRBJ1-1; no clear D. The CDR3 runs 16 residues. V was pared by 4 bases and J by 5 bases, with 20 bases between. CDR1 is SGHDN, CDR2 FVKESK, per germline. CDR3 loop: CASSPPGDQKRTEAFF. For the CDR3, the DNA is TGTGCCAGCAGCCCCCCCGGCGACCAGAAGAGGACTGAAGCTTTCTTT. Drawing the rest from reference TRBV14 and TRBJ1-1, the complete variable domain is EAGVTQFPSHSVIEKGQTVTLRCDPISGHDNLYWYRRVMGKEIKFLLHFVKESKQDESGMPNNRFLAERTGGTYSTLKVQPAELEDSGVYFCASSPPGDQKRTEAFFGQGTRLTVV.

The chain uses TRBV7-8 and TRBJ1-2; D gene unclear. Germline V gene data show CDR1 as SGHVS and CDR2 as FQNEAQ. The CDR3 is made up of 13 amino acids. The V end lost 2 bases, the J end lost 4 bases, and 8 bases lay between the germline ends. CDR3 nucleotides: TGTGCCAGCAGCTTACGACCGGGCTATGGCTACACCTTC. Protein product: CASSLRPGYGYTF.

This sequence joins TRBV6-1 and TRBJ1-1; possible D gene TRBD1, 6 bases. The V gene lost 6 bases and the J gene lost 10 bases, with 15 bases spanning the gap. CDR3 length equals 12 residues. Germline assignment: CDR1 MNHNS and CDR2 SASEGT. CDR3 loop: CASRNAQGRAFF. In DNA form, the CDR3 reads TGTGCCAGCAGGAATGCTCAGGGGAGAGCTTTCTTT.

The rearrangement links TRBV7-2 to TRBJ1-5; D unclear. The ends were cut back, 0 bases at V and 4 bases at J, with 19 bases in the middle. The CDR3 loop spans 18 amino acids. Germline values: CDR1 SGHTA, CDR2 FQGNSA. The CDR3 DNA follows: TGTGCCAGCAGCTTAGCGCTAGACTCCGTCGGTACTAATCAGCCCCAGCATTTT. This translates into CASSLALDSVGTNQPQHF.

This clone has only one observation. The gene calls are TRBV5-8 and TRBJ2-1, with 9 bases fitting TRBD1. This CDR3 has 15 amino acids. Per the germline V gene, CDR1 is SGHTS and CDR2 is YDEGEE. V lost 4 bases and J lost 5; bases outside the gene matches: 7. CDR3 region: CASSPTGGAHNEQFF. DNA of the CDR3: TGTGCCAGCAGCCCAACAGGGGGCGCCCACAATGAGCAGTTCTTC. The full variable domain, with the rest looked up from reference TRBV5-8 and TRBJ2-1, is EAGVTQSPTHLIKTRGQQATLRCSPISGHTSVYWYQQALGLGLQFLLWYDEGEERNRGNFPPRFSGRQFPNYSSELNVNALELEDSALYLCASSPTGGAHNEQFFGPGTRLTVL.

This clone was recorded once. The CDR3: CASRPTGQDYGYTF. The CDR3 region has the DNA TGTGCCAGCAGACCTACGGGACAGGACTATGGCTACACCTTC. V gene TRBV5-4 combines with J gene TRBJ1-2, with TRBD1 matching over 8 bases. This CDR3 region has 14 residues. Germline V lookup: CDR1 SGHNT, CDR2 YYREEE (reference sequence). With V trimmed by 5 bases and J by 3 bases, 6 bases remained unmatched.

The CDR3 loop reads CASRDRPSGNTIYF. The CDR3 DNA sequence: TGCGCCAGCAGAGACAGGCCCTCTGGAAACACCATATATTTT. The chain combines TRBV5-1 with TRBJ1-3; the D gene is possibly TRBD1 (6 bases). The CDR3 contains 14 residues. Germline V lookup: CDR1 SGHRS, CDR2 YFSETQ. V was pared by 5 bases and J by 0 bases, with 9 bases between.

This clone was found once. The V gene is TRBV30, the J gene TRBJ1-2; D perhaps matches TRBD1 (6 bases). Looked up from germline, CDR1 is GTSNPN and CDR2 is SVGIG (reference sequence). V shed 1 base and J shed 11 bases, with 11 bases lying between them. This CDR3 spans 11 amino acids. In DNA form, the CDR3 reads TGTGCCTGGAGTGGGACAGTGATTTACACCTTC. As protein: CAWSGTVIYTF.

The chain recombines TRBV7-9 with TRBJ2-7, with 7 positions matching TRBD2. V lost 4 bases, J lost 7 bases, and 4 bases stayed unmatched. This CDR3 spans 12 amino acids. In germline, CDR1 is SEHNR, CDR2 FQNEAQ (reference sequence). The CDR3 DNA reads as TGTGCCAGCAGCTCTAGCGGTAGTGAGCAGTACTTC. Translating gives CASSSSGSEQYF.

This rearrangement joins TRBV11-2 to TRBJ2-7; D might be TRBD1 (6 bases). The CDR3 has 14 amino acids. The germline V gene has CDR1 SGHAT and CDR2 FQNNGV. The V gene lost 1 base and the J gene lost 3 bases, with 10 bases spanning the gap. The CDR3 region is CASSLGDTRYEQYF. CDR3 sequence (DNA): TGTGCCAGCAGCTTAGGGGACACCCGCTACGAGCAGTACTTC.

This chain uses TRBV4-2 with TRBJ1-2; 7 bases agree with TRBD1. V lost 6 bases, J lost 4 bases, and 14 bases stayed unmatched. CDR3 size: 16 residues. Germline CDR1 and CDR2: LGHNA and YNFKEQ. CDR3 bases: TGTGCCAGCAGTCTTGGGTCGACAGGGCGAACCTATGGCTACACCTTC. This sequence encodes CASSLGSTGRTYGYTF.

This clone was counted only a few times. The V call is TRBV18, the J call TRBJ1-2, with unresolved D. The CDR3 has 16 amino acids. Looked up from germline, CDR1 is KGHSH and CDR2 is LQKENI. Trimming removed 5 bases at V and 0 bases at J, with 16 bases between. CDR3 nucleotide sequence: TGTGCCAGCTCAGCTATCGGTGAAGGAGCTAACTATGGCTACACCTTC. Its translation is CASSAIGEGANYGYTF.

The rearrangement uses TRBV6-5 and TRBJ1-2, with 7 bases fitting TRBD1. CDR1 and CDR2 (germline): MNHEY, SVGAGI. V lost 4 bases and J lost 4; bases outside the gene matches: 3. This CDR3 spans 13 amino acids. CDR3 coding DNA: TGTGCCAGCAGTTGGGACAGAGCCTATGGCTACACCTTC. Protein sequence: CASSWDRAYGYTF.

This sequence joins TRBV7-9 and TRBJ1-2; a possible D gene is TRBD1 (5 bases). The germline gives CDR1 SEHNR, CDR2 FQNEAQ (reference sequence). The length of the CDR3 is 16 residues. The V gene lost 3 bases and the J gene lost 3 bases, with 17 bases spanning the gap. This CDR3 is CASSLVYSQAYYGYTF. The CDR3 DNA is TGTGCCAGCAGCTTGGTTTATTCACAGGCCTACTATGGCTACACCTTC.